Reported below is one TCR beta chain. A sample-barcoded 5' primer and a J-beta primer mix were used in a second PCR of roughly 7 to 11 cycles. Each CDR3 protein is one row after TCRdb ran MiXCR on the 5' RACE reads. The repertoire holds hundreds of thousands of distinct CDR3 sequences, 49% seen once, with 30% to 40% in the top ten. The entry originates in a study of blood T cells in healthy people across ages. After removal of 8 bases from V and 10 bases from J, the junction contained 17 bases not matched to a gene. There are 13 residues in the CDR3. Germline lookup yields CDR1 SQVTM and CDR2 ANQGSEA.

The V gene is TRBV29-1, the J gene TRBJ2-7; 7 bases line up with TRBD2. This clonotype originated in a woman aged 55-70 years in good health. The material sequenced was blood. CDR3 region: CSLGGRVGGAQYF. CDR3 in DNA: TGCAGCCTTGGGGGGAGGGTAGGTGGGGCCCAGTACTTC.